The 22 T cell receptor beta chains presented below share a single source sample, sequenced in a study of CD8 T cells in Susac syndrome. With random hexamers, reverse transcription was performed on roughly 0.5 to 1 ug of RNA. Via MiXCR, TCRdb re-called the immunoSEQ multiplex PCR reads, giving one row per CDR3 protein. The data show about 240,000 distinct CDR3 sequences, around 96% seen once. Sequencing was carried out using CD4+ T cells from PBMCs. Receptors originate from a human donor with Susac syndrome.

There are a few counts of this clonotype. This chain joins TRBV6-1 and TRBJ1-4; the D is unclear. The V end was cut by 5 bases, the J end by 8 bases, with 9 bases between. CDR1 and CDR2 from the germline V gene are MNHNS and SASEGT. This CDR3 contains 12 residues. The CDR3 here is CASSLVEEKLFF. The CDR3 region has the DNA TGTGCCAGCAGTTTGGTAGAGGAAAAACTGTTTTTT.

The chain links TRBV30 to TRBJ2-5; no reliable D call. CDR1 is GTSNPN, CDR2 SVGIG, per germline (reference sequence). CDR3 length: 14 amino acids. V lost 0 bases to trimming and J lost 4 bases, with 12 bases between them. The CDR3: CAWSVLVARETQYF. CDR3 nucleotide sequence: TGTGCCTGGAGTGTTTTGGTAGCCCGAGAGACCCAGTACTTC.

This chain connects TRBV29-1 to TRBJ1-2; 7 nucleotides align to TRBD1. Germline V gene data show CDR1 as SQVTM and CDR2 as ANQGSEA. This CDR3 has 12 residues. V trimming: 5 bases; J trimming: 7 bases; junction bases outside the gene matches: 7. The CDR3 DNA reads as TGCAGCGTTCGGAATCAGGGGGGTGGCTACACCTTC. Protein: CSVRNQGGGYTF.

The chain carries TRBV10-3 and TRBJ2-2; D remains ambiguous. Germline V CDR1 and CDR2: ENHRY, SYGVKD. The V and J ends lost 5 bases and 1 base respectively, with 8 bases between them. The CDR3 loop spans 14 amino acids. CDR3 loop: CAISFTENTGELFF. Here the CDR3 DNA reads TGTGCCATCAGTTTTACGGAGAACACCGGGGAGCTGTTTTTT.

The chain uses TRBV27 and TRBJ2-1, with TRBD1 identical over 9 bases. The CDR3 extends over 14 amino acids. Germline assignment: CDR1 MNHEY and CDR2 SMNVEV (reference sequence). J gave up 8 bases and V 3 bases, and 5 bases lay outside the gene matches. CDR3 region: CASSFRTGVHEQFF. CDR3 nucleotide sequence: TGTGCCAGCAGTTTCCGGACAGGGGTGCATGAGCAGTTCTTC.

This chain uses TRBV29-1 with TRBJ2-7, with a tentative D call TRBD2 (6 bases). The V gene lost 5 bases and the J gene lost 4 bases, with 15 bases spanning the gap. The CDR3 length is 13 residues. The germline V gene has CDR1 SQVTM and CDR2 ANQGSEA. CDR3 nucleotide sequence: TGCAGCGTTTTGTCGGAGGGAATGTACGAGCAGTACTTC. Its protein product is CSVLSEGMYEQYF.

This sequence joins TRBV3-1 and TRBJ2-2, with TRBD2 matching over 8 bases. Per germline, CDR1 LGHDT and CDR2 YNNKEL (reference sequence). The CDR3 length is 14 residues. With 8 bases clipped from V and 6 bases from J, the junction kept 8 bases outside the gene matches. In DNA form, the CDR3 reads TGTGCCAGCCGGAGCGGGAGTATCCCCGGGGAGCTGTTTTTT. As protein: CASRSGSIPGELFF.

The V gene is TRBV4-1, the J gene TRBJ2-7; D unclear. CDR3 length equals 13 residues. The V gene's germline CDR1 is MGHRA and CDR2 YSYEKL. V lost 6 bases, J lost 6 bases, and 15 bases lay in between. The CDR3 protein is CASRELARGEQYF. The DNA of the CDR3 is TGCGCCAGCAGAGAACTGGCAAGAGGCGAGCAGTACTTC.

In its sample, this clonotype was seen once. The chain couples TRBV6-5 to TRBJ2-7, with D hard to call. The V gene's germline CDR1 is MNHEY and CDR2 SVGAGI. The CDR3 runs 14 residues. With 2 bases removed from V and 4 bases from J, the gap between germline ends came to 12 bases. The CDR3 protein is CASSYGADLYEQYF. The CDR3 nucleotides are TGTGCCAGCAGTTACGGCGCCGATTTGTACGAGCAGTACTTC.

V usage is TRBV9 and J usage is TRBJ2-7; D is possibly TRBD2 (5 bases). The germline V and J ends were trimmed by 6 bases and 2 bases, with 15 bases remaining between them. This CDR3 is 14 amino acids long. Looked up from germline, CDR1 is SGDLS and CDR2 is YYNGEE. CDR3 bases: TGTGCCAGCAACCGGGGTGGGGTAACCTACGAGCAGTACTTC. It specifies CASNRGGVTYEQYF.

The chain has TRBV5-4 and TRBJ2-3; 7 bases agree with TRBD1. This CDR3 has 16 residues. The germline gives CDR1 SGHNT, CDR2 YYREEE (reference sequence). V shed 0 bases, J shed 5 bases, and the junction held 9 bases outside the gene matches. CDR3 protein: CASSLAEKGAKDTQYF. In DNA, the CDR3 is TGTGCCAGCAGCTTGGCCGAGAAGGGGGCGAAAGATACGCAGTATTTT.

J is TRBJ2-1 and V is TRBV9, with D maybe TRBD2 (6 bases). The CDR3 has 14 amino acids. The germline V and J ends were trimmed by 0 bases and 8 bases, with 12 bases remaining between them. Looked up from germline, CDR1 is SGDLS and CDR2 is YYNGEE. The CDR3 loop reads CASSVDRTKDEQFF. The CDR3 DNA sequence: TGTGCCAGCAGCGTAGATAGGACTAAGGATGAGCAGTTCTTC.

This clonotype was detected once. This chain uses TRBV18 with TRBJ2-5; 9 bases map to TRBD2. The CDR3 is 17 residues long. Losses at the gene ends were 4 bases for V and 5 bases for J; bases not matched to a gene: 14. Germline V gene sequence: CDR1 KGHSH, CDR2 LQKENI. The CDR3 nucleotides are TGTGCCAGCTCACGGCTGTCTAGCGGGGAACGGGGCGAGACCCAGTACTTC. Translated: CASSRLSSGERGETQYF. Together with reference TRBV18 and TRBJ2-5, the CDR3 gives the full variable domain: NAGVMQNPRHLVRRRGQEARLRCSPMKGHSHVYWYRQLPEEGLKFMVYLQKENIIDESGMPKERFSAEFPKEGPSILRIQQVVRGDSAAYFCASSRLSSGERGETQYFGPGTRLLVL.

The chain couples TRBV12-3 or TRBV12-4 to TRBJ2-3; D remains unclear. This CDR3 contains 13 residues. Trimming stripped 7 bases from V and 0 bases from J, with 8 bases between. The CDR3 spells CASILRSTDTQYF. CDR3 nucleotides: TGTGCCAGCATCTTGAGAAGCACAGATACGCAGTATTTT.

The V and J genes are TRBV12-3 or TRBV12-4 and TRBJ2-5; TRBD1 aligns across 7 bases. The V gene end was trimmed by 5 bases and the J gene end by 2 bases; junction bases not matched to a gene: 11. This CDR3 is 16 amino acids long. In nucleotides, the CDR3 is TGTGCCAGCAGTCCGAGGCAGGGCAGGGGGCAAGAGACCCAGTACTTC. This translates into CASSPRQGRGQETQYF.

The genes are TRBV20-1 and TRBJ1-3; D is unclear. This CDR3 has 11 residues. Germline V gene data show CDR1 as DFQATT and CDR2 as SNEGSKA (reference sequence). The CDR3 region has the DNA TGCGGTCCGTTCTCTGGAAACACCATATATTTT. Encoded protein: CGPFSGNTIYF.

The chain carries TRBV27 and TRBJ1-1; no clear D. The CDR3 is made up of 14 amino acids. Germline CDR1 is MNHEY and CDR2 is SMNVEV (reference sequence). Trimming took off 3 bases at V and 6 bases at J, with 14 bases between the two ends. In nucleotides, the CDR3 is TGTGCCAGCAGTTTTGGTGGGGATCGCGCTGAAGCTTTCTTT. As protein: CASSFGGDRAEAFF.

This clonotype showed up just once. V and J are TRBV20-1 and TRBJ1-5; no reliable D call. Looked up from germline, CDR1 is DFQATT and CDR2 is SNEGSKA (reference sequence). The CDR3 has 13 residues. V was pared by 5 bases and J by 5 bases, with 13 bases between. The CDR3 reads CSAGYGVYQPQHF. Written as DNA, the CDR3 is TGCAGTGCTGGATATGGTGTGTATCAGCCCCAGCATTTT.

The rearrangement uses TRBV15 and TRBJ2-1; D uncertain. Trimming shortened V by 1 base and J by 6 bases, and 10 bases separated the two germline ends. This CDR3 region has 14 residues. Germline CDR1 is LNHNV and CDR2 is YYDKDF (reference sequence). In DNA, the CDR3 is TGTGCCACCAGCAGAGCCACGACGAGCAATGAGCAGTTCTTC. Translation: CATSRATTSNEQFF. Using reference TRBV15 and TRBJ2-1 for the parts outside the CDR3, the full variable domain is DAMVIQNPRYQVTQFGKPVTLSCSQTLNHNVMYWYQQKSSQAPKLLFHYYDKDFNNEADTPDNFQSRRPNTSFCFLDIRSPGLGDTAMYLCATSRATTSNEQFFGPGTRLTVL.

The chain is built from TRBV5-1 and TRBJ2-1; D gene uncertain. This CDR3 has 14 residues. V was shortened by 4 bases and J by 3 bases, with 11 bases between the two germline ends. Germline CDR1 reads SGHRS; CDR2 reads YFSETQ. The CDR3 is CASSQLTSYNEQFF. Written as DNA, the CDR3 is TGCGCCAGCAGCCAATTGACCAGCTACAATGAGCAGTTCTTC.

This rearrangement joins TRBV28 to TRBJ2-2, with 11 positions matching TRBD2. This CDR3 is 16 amino acids long. J was trimmed by 3 bases and V by 6 bases; bases with no gene match: 6. The germline V gene encodes CDR1 MDHEN and CDR2 SYDVKM. The CDR3 protein is CASSARGLADTGELFF. The CDR3 coding sequence is TGTGCCAGCAGCGCGAGGGGACTAGCGGACACCGGGGAGCTGTTTTTT.

The V and J genes are TRBV9 and TRBJ2-7, with 11 bases lining up with TRBD1. Germline V gives CDR1 SGDLS, CDR2 YYNGEE. The J segment lost 5 bases and the V segment lost 5 bases, leaving 9 bases of the junction unmatched. The CDR3 loop spans 15 amino acids. CDR3 DNA: TGTGCCAGCAGTCCAACCGGGACAGGGGGACACGAGCAGTACTTC. Its protein product is CASSPTGTGGHEQYF.